This TCR beta chain was obtained from a study of CD8+CD57+ T cells in acquired aplastic anemia. Study in general: Sorted CD4+ and CD8+ cells yielded about 3.1 ug of DNA on average.

For CDR3 and TCR beta VDJ profiling, genomic DNA was the template used. One entry per CDR3 protein, called by TCRdb with MiXCR from the reads. Among about 270,000 distinct CDR3 sequences listed, 50% to 70% were seen once. General study results and limits: There were roughly 30 CD8+ CDR3 sequences that occurred in both patients and controls. Between patients and controls, CD8+ Simpson's diversity did not vary significantly.

The V gene lost 2 bases and the J gene lost 11 bases, with 13 bases spanning the gap. Germline CDR1 and CDR2: SGHAT and FQNNGV. CDR3 length: 14 amino acids. In its sample, this clonotype was seen once. The antigen remains undetermined. Specimen: sorted CD4+, CD8+, or CD8+CD57+ T cells (not recorded which) from PBMCs. This sequence was found in a human donor with severe aplastic anemia or a healthy control (not recorded which). This chain joins TRBV11-2 and TRBJ1-6, with D hard to call. CDR3 in amino acids: CASSLRRDNPPLHF. The CDR3 nucleotides are TGTGCCAGCAGCTTAAGACGAGACAACCCACCCCTCCACTTT.